These 7 T cell receptor beta chains share one sample of origin, sequenced in a study of low-dose radiotherapy and immunotherapy resistance in tumors (dated by TCRdb to between 2022 and 2023). Sequencing was carried out with an Illumina HiSeq 2500. First-strand cDNA was synthesized with Superscript III and a set of TRAV- and TRBV-specific primers, covering both TCRalpha and TCRbeta chains. TCRs were amplified with Phusion for about 21 PCR cycles, with a constant-region primer paired with the adapter attached to the V primers. TCRdb passed the public sequencing reads through fastp at Q25 and MiXCR, retaining productive beta sequences. Duplicate CDR3 protein sequences are folded into a single record with the most common DNA and genes. The sample table shows some 100,000 distinct CDR3 sequences, and roughly 20% are seen once. The top ten constitute about 4% of the sample. According to the study, the label for this sample's time point signals: after trial treatment. The sample's treatment or condition label is to be understood as: LDRT plus nivolumab, ipilimumab, low-dose cyclophosphamide and aspirin (RACIN trial).

Source: PBMCs, taken after low-dose radiotherapy plus immunotherapy. The receptors were gathered from a male donor with prostate cancer.

About this clonotype itself: The DNA is omitted, as the CDR3 cannot be located on it reliably, and the CDR3 follows TCRdb's listing. This chain connects TRBV24-1 to TRBJ2-2; TRBD1 is the table's D call, not checked against the DNA. Germline V gene lookup returns CDR1 KGHDR and CDR2 SFDVKD. Termini included, the CDR3 measures 15 amino acids. The CDR3 loop is CATSEANGAGELFFF.

This clonotype rates as medium-sized (0.01 to 0.1%). The chain combines TRBV6-8 with TRBJ2-2; D may be TRBD1 (6 bases). The CDR3 covers 15 residues. V shed 5 bases and J shed 0 bases, with 10 bases lying between them. Germline V lookup: CDR1 MNHGY, CDR2 SAAAGT. For the CDR3, the DNA is TGTGCCAGCAGTAAGGACAGAGCGAACACCGGGGAGCTGTTTTTT. Translating it yields CASSKDRANTGELFF.

The chain is built from TRBV6-2 or TRBV6-3 and TRBJ1-5, with D perhaps matching TRBD1 (5 bases). Germline V gene data show CDR1 as MNHEY and CDR2 as SVGEGT. With 2 bases removed from V and 4 bases from J, the gap between germline ends came to 12 bases. This CDR3 comprises 15 residues. This chain's CDR3 is CASSYGGNANQPQHF. CDR3 bases: TGTGCCAGCAGTTACGGGGGTAATGCGAATCAGCCCCAGCATTTT.

The chain employs TRBV5-1 and TRBJ2-2; 9 nucleotides match TRBD2. The J segment lost 5 bases and the V segment lost 6 bases, leaving 5 bases of the junction unmatched. CDR1 is SGHRS and CDR2 is YFSETQ in the germline V gene. The CDR3 totals 14 residues. CDR3 amino acids: CASKVAGDTGELFF. The CDR3 nucleotides read TGCGCCAGCAAAGTAGCGGGGGATACCGGGGAGCTGTTTTTT.

This clonotype has a count of ten or more. V is TRBV19 and J is TRBJ2-3; D is unclear. This CDR3 is 14 amino acids long. Germline CDR1 is LNHDA and CDR2 is SQIVND (reference sequence). The ends were cut back, 8 bases at V and 1 base at J, with 13 bases in the middle. The CDR3 reads CASAIYRGTDTQYF. Written as DNA, the CDR3 is TGTGCCAGTGCGATATACCGAGGCACAGATACGCAGTATTTT.

This clonotype was counted at least ten times. The chain combines TRBV6-5 with TRBJ1-5, with TRBD1 as a possible D gene (6 bases). Germline CDR1 reads MNHEY; CDR2 reads SVGAGI. This CDR3 has 14 residues. The ends were cut back, 3 bases at V and 6 bases at J, with 12 bases in the middle. The CDR3 reads CASSYSGGLQPQHF. CDR3 DNA sequence: TGTGCCAGCAGTTATTCGGGGGGCCTTCAGCCCCAGCATTTT.

This clonotype was counted at least ten times. The chain couples TRBV14 to TRBJ2-7; D is possibly TRBD1 (5 bases). V lost 2 bases and J 2 bases, leaving 13 bases between the germline ends. Germline lookup yields CDR1 SGHDN and CDR2 FVKESK. This CDR3 is built from 15 residues. The CDR3 reads CASSQFLTDPYEQYF. The CDR3 nucleotides read TGTGCCAGCAGCCAATTCTTGACAGATCCCTACGAGCAGTACTTC.